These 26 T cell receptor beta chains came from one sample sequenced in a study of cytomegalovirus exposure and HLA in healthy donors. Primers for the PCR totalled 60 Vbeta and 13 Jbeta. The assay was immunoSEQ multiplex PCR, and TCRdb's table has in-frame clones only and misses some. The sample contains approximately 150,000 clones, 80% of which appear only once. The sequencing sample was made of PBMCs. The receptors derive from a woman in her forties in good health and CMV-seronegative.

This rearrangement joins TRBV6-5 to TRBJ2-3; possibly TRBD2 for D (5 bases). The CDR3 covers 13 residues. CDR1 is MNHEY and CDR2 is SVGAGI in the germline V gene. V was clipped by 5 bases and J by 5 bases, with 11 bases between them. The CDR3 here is CASSPRAGDTQYF. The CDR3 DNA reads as TGTGCCAGCAGTCCCCGGGCGGGAGATACGCAGTATTTT.

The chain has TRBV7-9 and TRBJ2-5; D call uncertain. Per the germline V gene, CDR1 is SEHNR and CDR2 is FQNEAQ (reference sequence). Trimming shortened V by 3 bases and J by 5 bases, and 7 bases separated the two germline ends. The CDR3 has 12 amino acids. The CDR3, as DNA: TGTGCCAGCAGCTTGCGCTGGGAGACCCAGTACTTC. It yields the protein CASSLRWETQYF. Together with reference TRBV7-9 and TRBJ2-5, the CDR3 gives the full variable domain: DTGVSQNPRHKITKRGQNVTFRCDPISEHNRLYWYRQTLGQGPEFLTYFQNEAQLEKSRLLSDRFSAERPKGSFSTLEIQRTEQGDSAMYLCASSLRWETQYFGPGTRLLVL.

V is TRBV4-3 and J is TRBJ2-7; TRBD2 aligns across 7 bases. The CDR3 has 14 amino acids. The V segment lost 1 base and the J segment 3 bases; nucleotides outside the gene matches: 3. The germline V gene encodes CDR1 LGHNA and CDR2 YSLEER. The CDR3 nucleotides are TGCGCCAGCAGCCAAGGAGCGGGGAGCTACGAGCAGTACTTC. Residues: CASSQGAGSYEQYF.

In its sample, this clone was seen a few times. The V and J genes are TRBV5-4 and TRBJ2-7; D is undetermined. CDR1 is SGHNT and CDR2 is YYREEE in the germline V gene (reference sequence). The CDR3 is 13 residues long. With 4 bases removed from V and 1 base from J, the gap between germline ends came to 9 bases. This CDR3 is CASSPAGSYEQYF. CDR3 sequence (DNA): TGTGCCAGCAGCCCGGCCGGGTCCTACGAGCAGTACTTC.

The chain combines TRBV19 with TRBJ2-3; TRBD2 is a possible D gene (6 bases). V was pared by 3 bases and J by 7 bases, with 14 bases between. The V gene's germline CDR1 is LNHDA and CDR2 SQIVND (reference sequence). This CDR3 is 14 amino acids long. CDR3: CASSMGTYTNTQYF. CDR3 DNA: TGTGCCAGTAGTATGGGGACTTATACGAATACGCAGTATTTT.

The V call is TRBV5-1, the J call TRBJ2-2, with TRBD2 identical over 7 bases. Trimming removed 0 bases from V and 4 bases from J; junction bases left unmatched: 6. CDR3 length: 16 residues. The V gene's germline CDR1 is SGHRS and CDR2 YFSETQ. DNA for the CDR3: TGCGCCAGCAGCTTGGCCCGACTAGCCGTCACCGGGGAGCTGTTTTTT. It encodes CASSLARLAVTGELFF.

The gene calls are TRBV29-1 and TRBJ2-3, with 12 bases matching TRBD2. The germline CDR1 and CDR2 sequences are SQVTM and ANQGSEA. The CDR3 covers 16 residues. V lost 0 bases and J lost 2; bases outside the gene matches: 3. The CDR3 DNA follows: TGCAGCGTTGAAGATAGACTAGCGGGAGCCACAGATACGCAGTATTTT. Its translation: CSVEDRLAGATDTQYF.

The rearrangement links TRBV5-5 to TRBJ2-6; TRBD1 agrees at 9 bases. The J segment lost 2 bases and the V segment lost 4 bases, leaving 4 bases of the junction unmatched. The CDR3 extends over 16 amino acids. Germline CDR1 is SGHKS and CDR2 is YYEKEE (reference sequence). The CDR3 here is CASSPTGGTGANVLTF. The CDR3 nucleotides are TGTGCCAGCAGCCCGACAGGGGGAACTGGGGCCAACGTCCTGACTTTC.

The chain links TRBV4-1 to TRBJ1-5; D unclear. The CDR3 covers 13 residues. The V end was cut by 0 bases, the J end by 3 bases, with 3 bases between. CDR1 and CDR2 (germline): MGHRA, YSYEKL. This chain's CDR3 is CASSQDINQPQHF. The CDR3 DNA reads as TGCGCCAGCAGCCAAGATATCAATCAGCCCCAGCATTTT.

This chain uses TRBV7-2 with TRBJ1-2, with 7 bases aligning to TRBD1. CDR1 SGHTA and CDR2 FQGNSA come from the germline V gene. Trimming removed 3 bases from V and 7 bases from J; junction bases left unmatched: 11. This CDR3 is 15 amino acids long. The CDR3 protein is CASSLGFRQGSGYTF. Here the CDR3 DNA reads TGTGCCAGCAGCTTGGGATTCCGACAGGGCTCTGGCTACACCTTC.

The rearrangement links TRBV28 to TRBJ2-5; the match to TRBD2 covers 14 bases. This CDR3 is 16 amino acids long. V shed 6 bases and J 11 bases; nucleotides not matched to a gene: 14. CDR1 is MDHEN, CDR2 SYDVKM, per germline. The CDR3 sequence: CASSLNPGLAGDQQYF. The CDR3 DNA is TGTGCCAGCAGCCTAAATCCGGGACTAGCGGGAGACCAGCAGTACTTC.

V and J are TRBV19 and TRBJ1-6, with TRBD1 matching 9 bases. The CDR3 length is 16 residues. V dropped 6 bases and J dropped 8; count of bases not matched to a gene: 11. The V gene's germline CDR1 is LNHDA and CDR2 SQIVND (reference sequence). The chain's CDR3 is CASSPLGQGPDSPLHF. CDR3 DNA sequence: TGTGCCAGTAGCCCCCTAGGACAGGGGCCTGATTCACCCCTCCACTTT. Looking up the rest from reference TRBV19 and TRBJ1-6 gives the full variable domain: DGGITQSPKYLFRKEGQNVTLSCEQNLNHDAMYWYRQDPGQGLRLIYYSQIVNDFQKGDIAEGYSVSREKKESFPLTVTSAQKNPTAFYLCASSPLGQGPDSPLHFGNGTRLTVT.

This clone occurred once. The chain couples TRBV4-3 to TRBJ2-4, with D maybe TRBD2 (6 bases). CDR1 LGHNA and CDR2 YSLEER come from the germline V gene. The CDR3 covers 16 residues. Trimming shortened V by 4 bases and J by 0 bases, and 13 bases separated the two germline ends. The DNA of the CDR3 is TGCGCCAGCAGCCCCGAGGGGACTCTAGCCAAAAACATTCAGTACTTC. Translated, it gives CASSPEGTLAKNIQYF.

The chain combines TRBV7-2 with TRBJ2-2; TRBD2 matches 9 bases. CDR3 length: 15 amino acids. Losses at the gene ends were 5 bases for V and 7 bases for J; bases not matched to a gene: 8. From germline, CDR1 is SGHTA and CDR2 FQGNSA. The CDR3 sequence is CASSPREGGIGELFF. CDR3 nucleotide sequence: TGTGCCAGCAGCCCGCGGGAGGGGGGGATCGGGGAGCTGTTTTTT. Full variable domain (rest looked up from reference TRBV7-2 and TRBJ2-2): GAGVSQSPSNKVTEKGKDVELRCDPISGHTALYWYRQSLGQGLEFLIYFQGNSAPDKSGLPSDRFSAERTGGSVSTLTIQRTQQEDSAVYLCASSPREGGIGELFFGEGSRLTVL.

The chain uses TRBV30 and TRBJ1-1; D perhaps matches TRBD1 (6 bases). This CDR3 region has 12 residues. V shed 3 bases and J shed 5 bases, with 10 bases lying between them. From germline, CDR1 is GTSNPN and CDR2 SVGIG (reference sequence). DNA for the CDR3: TGTGCCTGGAGGGATGACAGGACTGAAGCTTTCTTT. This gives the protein CAWRDDRTEAFF.

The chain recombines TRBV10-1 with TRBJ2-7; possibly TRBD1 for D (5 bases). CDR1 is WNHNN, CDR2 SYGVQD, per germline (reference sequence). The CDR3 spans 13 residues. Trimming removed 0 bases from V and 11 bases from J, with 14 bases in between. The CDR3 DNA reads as TGCGCCAGCAGTGAGTCCTCCGGGTTCAGGGAGTACTTC. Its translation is CASSESSGFREYF.

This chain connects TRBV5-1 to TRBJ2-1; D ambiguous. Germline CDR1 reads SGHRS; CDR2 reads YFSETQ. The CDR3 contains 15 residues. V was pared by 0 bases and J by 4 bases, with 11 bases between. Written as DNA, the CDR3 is TGCGCCAGCAGCTTGGTGGTTGGGCAGTACAATGAGCAGTTCTTC. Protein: CASSLVVGQYNEQFF.

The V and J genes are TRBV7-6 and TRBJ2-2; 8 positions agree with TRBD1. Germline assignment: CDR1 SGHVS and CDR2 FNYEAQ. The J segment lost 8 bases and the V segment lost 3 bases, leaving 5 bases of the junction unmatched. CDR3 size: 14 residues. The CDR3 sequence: CASSLAGGAGELFF. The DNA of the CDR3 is TGTGCCAGCAGCTTGGCAGGGGGCGCGGGGGAGCTGTTTTTT.

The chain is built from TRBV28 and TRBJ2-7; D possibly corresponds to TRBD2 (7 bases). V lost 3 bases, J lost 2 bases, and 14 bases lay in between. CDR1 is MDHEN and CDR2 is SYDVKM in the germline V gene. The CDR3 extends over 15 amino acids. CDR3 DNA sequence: TGTGCCAGCAGTTTCAGGGGCGGGGGCCCCTACGAGCAGTACTTC. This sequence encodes CASSFRGGGPYEQYF.

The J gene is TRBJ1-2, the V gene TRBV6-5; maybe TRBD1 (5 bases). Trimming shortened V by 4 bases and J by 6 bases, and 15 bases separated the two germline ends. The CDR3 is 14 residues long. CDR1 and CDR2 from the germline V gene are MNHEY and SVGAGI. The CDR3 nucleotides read TGTGCCAGCAGTTCATACAAGGTCAGGGATGGCTACACCTTC. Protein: CASSSYKVRDGYTF.

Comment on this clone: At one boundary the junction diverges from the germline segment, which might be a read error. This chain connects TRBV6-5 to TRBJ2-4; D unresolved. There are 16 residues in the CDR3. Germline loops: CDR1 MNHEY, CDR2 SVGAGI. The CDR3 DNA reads TGTGCCAGCAGTTACTCAACAATGGGTGCCAAAAACAGTCAGTACTTC. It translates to CASSYSTMGAKNSQYF.

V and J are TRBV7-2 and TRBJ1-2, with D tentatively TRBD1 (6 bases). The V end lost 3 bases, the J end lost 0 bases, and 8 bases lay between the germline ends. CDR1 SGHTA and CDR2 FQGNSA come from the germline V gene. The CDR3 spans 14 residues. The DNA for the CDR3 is TGTGCCAGCAGCTTCAGGACAGCTAACTATGGCTACACCTTC. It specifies CASSFRTANYGYTF.

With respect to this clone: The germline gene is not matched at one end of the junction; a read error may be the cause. CDR3 amino acids: CASSPVGQGAAGANGLTF. The CDR3 DNA is TGCGCCAGCAGCCCGGTGGGACAGGGGGCAGCTGGGGCCAACGGCCTGACTTTC. The chain employs TRBV5-1 and TRBJ2-6; 12 bases are shared with TRBD1. The CDR3 totals 18 residues. CDR1 is SGHRS and CDR2 is YFSETQ in the germline V gene. The full variable domain, its missing parts supplied by reference TRBV5-1 and TRBJ2-6, is KAGVTQTPRYLIKTRGQQVTLSCSPISGHRSVSWYQQTPGQGLQFLFEYFSETQRNKGNFPGRFSGRQFSNSRSEMNVSTLELGDSALYLCASSPVGQGAAGANGLTFGAGSRLTVL.

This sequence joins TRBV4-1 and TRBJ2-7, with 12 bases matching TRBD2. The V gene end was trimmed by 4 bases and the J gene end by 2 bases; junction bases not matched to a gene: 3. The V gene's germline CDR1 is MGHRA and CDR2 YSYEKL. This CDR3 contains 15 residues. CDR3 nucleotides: TGCGCCAGCAGCCTAAGGACTAGCGGGGCCTACGAGCAGTACTTC. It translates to CASSLRTSGAYEQYF.

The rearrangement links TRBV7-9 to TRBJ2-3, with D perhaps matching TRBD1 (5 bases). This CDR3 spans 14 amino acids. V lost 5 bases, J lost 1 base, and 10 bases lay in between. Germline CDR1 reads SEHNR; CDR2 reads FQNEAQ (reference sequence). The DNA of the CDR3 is TGTGCCAGCAGCCCAGGGCAGGGCACAGATACGCAGTATTTT. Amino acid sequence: CASSPGQGTDTQYF.

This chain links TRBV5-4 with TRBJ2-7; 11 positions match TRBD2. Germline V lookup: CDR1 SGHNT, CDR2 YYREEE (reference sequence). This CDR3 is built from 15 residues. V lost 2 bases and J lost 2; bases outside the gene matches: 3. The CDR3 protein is CASSFGLAGPYEQYF. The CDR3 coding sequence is TGTGCCAGCAGCTTCGGACTAGCGGGCCCCTACGAGCAGTACTTC.